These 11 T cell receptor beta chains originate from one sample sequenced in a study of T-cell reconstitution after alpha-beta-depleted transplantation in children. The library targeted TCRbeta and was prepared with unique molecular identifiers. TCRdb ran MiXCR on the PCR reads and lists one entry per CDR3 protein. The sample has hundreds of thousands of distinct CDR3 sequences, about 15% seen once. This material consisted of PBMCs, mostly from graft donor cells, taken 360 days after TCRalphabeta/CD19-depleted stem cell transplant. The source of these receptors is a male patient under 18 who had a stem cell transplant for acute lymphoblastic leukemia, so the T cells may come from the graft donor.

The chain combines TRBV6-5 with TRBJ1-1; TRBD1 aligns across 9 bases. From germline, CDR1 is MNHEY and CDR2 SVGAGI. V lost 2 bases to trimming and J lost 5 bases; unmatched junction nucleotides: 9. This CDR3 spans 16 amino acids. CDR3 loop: CASSYTNRGRGTEAFF. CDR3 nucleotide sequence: TGTGCCAGCAGTTACACAAACAGGGGGCGCGGGACTGAAGCTTTCTTT.

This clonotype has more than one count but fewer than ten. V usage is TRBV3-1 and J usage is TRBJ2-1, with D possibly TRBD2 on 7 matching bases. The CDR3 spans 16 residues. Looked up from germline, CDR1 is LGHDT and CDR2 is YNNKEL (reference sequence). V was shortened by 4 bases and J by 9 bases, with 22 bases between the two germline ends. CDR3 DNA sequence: TGTGCCAGCAGCCTATTTAGACTAGGGGGGGGTGGTGAGCAGTTCTTC. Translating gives CASSLFRLGGGGEQFF.

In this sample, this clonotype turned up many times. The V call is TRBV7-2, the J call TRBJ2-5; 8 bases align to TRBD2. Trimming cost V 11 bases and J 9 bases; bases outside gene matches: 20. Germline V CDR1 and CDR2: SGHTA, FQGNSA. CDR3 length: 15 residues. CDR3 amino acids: CAAPLAGHYLGAQYF. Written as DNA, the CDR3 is TGTGCCGCGCCATTAGCGGGACACTACCTCGGGGCCCAGTACTTC.

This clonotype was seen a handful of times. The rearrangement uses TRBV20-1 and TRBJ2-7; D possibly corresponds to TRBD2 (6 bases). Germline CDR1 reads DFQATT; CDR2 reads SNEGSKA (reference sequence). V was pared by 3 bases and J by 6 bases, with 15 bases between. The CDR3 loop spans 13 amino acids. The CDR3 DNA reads TGCAGTGCTAGTGACCGACTAGTCTTCGAGCAGTACTTC. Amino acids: CSASDRLVFEQYF.

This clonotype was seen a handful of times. The CDR3 region has the DNA TGTGCCAGCAGGGCCAACCAGGACTCGGGGCAGTACTTC. Its protein product is CASRANQDSGQYF. The chain uses TRBV6-1 and TRBJ2-7; a possible D gene is TRBD2 (5 bases). The germline V gene has CDR1 MNHNS and CDR2 SASEGT. This CDR3 has 13 residues. V was trimmed by 6 bases and J by 9 bases, leaving 18 bases between them.

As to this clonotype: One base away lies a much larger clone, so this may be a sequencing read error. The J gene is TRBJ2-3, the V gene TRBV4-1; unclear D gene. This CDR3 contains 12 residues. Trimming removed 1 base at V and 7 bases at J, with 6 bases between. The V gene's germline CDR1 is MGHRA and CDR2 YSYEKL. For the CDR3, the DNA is TGCGCCAGCAGCCAAGTAGCCAATACGCAGTATTTT. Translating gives CASSQVANTQYF.

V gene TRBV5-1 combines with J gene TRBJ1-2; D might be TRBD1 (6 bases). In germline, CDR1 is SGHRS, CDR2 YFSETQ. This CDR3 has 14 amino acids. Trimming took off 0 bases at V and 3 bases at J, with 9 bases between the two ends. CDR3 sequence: CASSLAGEDYGYTF. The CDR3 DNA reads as TGCGCCAGCAGCTTGGCAGGGGAAGACTATGGCTACACCTTC. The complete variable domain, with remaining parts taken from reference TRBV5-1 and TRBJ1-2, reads KAGVTQTPRYLIKTRGQQVTLSCSPISGHRSVSWYQQTPGQGLQFLFEYFSETQRNKGNFPGRFSGRQFSNSRSEMNVSTLELGDSALYLCASSLAGEDYGYTFGSGTRLTVV.

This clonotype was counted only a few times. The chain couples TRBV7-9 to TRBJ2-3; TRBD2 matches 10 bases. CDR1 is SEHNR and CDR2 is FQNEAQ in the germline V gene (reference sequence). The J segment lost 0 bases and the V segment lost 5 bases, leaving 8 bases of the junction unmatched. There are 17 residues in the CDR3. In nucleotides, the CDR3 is TGTGCCAGCAGCCACCCTGGACTAGCGGATAGCACAGATACGCAGTATTTT. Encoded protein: CASSHPGLADSTDTQYF.

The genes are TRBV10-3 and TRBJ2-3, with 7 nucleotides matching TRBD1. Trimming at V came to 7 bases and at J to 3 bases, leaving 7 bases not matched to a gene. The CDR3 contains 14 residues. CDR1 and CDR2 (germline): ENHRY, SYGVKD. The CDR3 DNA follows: TGTGCCATCAATCCCGGGACAGTGACAGATACGCAGTATTTT. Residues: CAINPGTVTDTQYF.

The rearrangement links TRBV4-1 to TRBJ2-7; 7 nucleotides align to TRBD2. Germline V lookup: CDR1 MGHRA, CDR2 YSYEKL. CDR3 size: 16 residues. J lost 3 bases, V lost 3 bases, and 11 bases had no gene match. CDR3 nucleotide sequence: TGCGCCAGCAGCCAGGTTGCCCTGGGGGGGGACTACGAGCAGTACTTC. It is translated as CASSQVALGGDYEQYF.

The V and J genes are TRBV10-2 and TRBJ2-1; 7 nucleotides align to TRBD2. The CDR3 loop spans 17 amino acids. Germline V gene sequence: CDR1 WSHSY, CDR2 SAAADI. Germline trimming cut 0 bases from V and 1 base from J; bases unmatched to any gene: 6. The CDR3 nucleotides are TGCGCCAGCAGTGAGTCGACCGAGCGGGGATCCTACAATGAGCAGTTCTTC. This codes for CASSESTERGSYNEQFF.